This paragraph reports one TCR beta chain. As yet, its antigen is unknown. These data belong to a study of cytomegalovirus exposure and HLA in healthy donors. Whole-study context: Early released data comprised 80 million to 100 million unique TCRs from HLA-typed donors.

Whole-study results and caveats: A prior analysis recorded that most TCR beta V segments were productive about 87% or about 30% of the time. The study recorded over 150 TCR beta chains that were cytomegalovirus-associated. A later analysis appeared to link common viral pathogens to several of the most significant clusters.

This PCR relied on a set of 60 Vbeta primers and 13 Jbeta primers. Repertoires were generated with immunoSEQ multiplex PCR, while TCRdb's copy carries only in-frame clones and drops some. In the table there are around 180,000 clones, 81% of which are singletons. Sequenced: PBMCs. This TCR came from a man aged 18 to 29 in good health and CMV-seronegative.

The CDR3 loop is CSSRTGNEQYF. As DNA, the CDR3 is TGCAGCTCTCGAACAGGGAACGAGCAGTACTTC. The chain has TRBV29-1 and TRBJ2-7, with D possibly TRBD1 on 6 matching bases. Germline V gene sequence: CDR1 SQVTM, CDR2 ANQGSEA. The CDR3 covers 11 residues. The V and J ends lost 8 bases and 5 bases respectively, with 13 bases between them.